These T cell receptor beta chains were read from a single sample in a study of blood T cell repertoires in COVID-19. Produced via immunoSEQ multiplex PCR; TCRdb's table is partial and in-frame only. The data contain about 160,000 clones, approximately 90% of them seen just once; the ten biggest clones take up 2% to 3%. Source material: peripheral blood. These receptors came from a man between 18 and 29 years old with acute or convalescent COVID-19. CDR3s include the opening cysteine and the closing phenylalanine or tryptophan. The order of the fields is V gene, J gene, clone size, CDR3 length, D gene, CDR3 protein, CDR3 DNA. The D gene is left open where the match is weak. Not every row has a clone size; where given, it reads once, few, many or a size class.

v_call: TRBV11-2; j_call: TRBJ1-1; clone_size: -; cdr3_length: 13; d_call: TRBD1; cdr3_aa: CASSLDRGDEAFF; cdr3_nt: TGTGCCAGCAGCTTGGACAGGGGGGATGAAGCTTTCTTT
v_call: TRBV2; j_call: TRBJ2-2; clone_size: -; cdr3_length: 18; d_call: TRBD2; cdr3_aa: CASSEELAGGRNTGELFF; cdr3_nt: TGTGCCAGCAGTGAAGAGCTAGCGGGGGGGCGGAACACCGGGGAGCTGTTTTTT
v_call: TRBV24-1; j_call: TRBJ2-7; clone_size: -; cdr3_length: 14; d_call: -; cdr3_aa: CATSETGSTYEQYF; cdr3_nt: TGTGCCACCAGTGAAACAGGATCAACCTACGAGCAGTACTTC
v_call: TRBV18; j_call: TRBJ1-1; clone_size: -; cdr3_length: 12; d_call: -; cdr3_aa: CASSPTGDEAFF; cdr3_nt: TGTGCCAGCTCACCTACAGGCGACGAAGCTTTCTTT
v_call: TRBV9; j_call: TRBJ1-1; clone_size: -; cdr3_length: 14; d_call: -; cdr3_aa: CASSVVGPDTEAFF; cdr3_nt: TGTGCCAGCAGCGTAGTTGGCCCAGACACTGAAGCTTTCTTT
v_call: TRBV4-2; j_call: TRBJ2-7; clone_size: -; cdr3_length: 14; d_call: TRBD1; cdr3_aa: CASSLDRGSYEQYF; cdr3_nt: TGTGCCAGCAGCCTCGACAGGGGATCCTACGAGCAGTACTTC
v_call: TRBV29-1; j_call: TRBJ2-5; clone_size: once; cdr3_length: 15; d_call: TRBD1; cdr3_aa: CSVEPGTGAQETQYF; cdr3_nt: TGCAGCGTTGAACCCGGGACAGGGGCCCAAGAGACCCAGTACTTC
v_call: TRBV18; j_call: TRBJ2-3; clone_size: -; cdr3_length: 17; d_call: -; cdr3_aa: CASSPLPASSSTDTQYF; cdr3_nt: TGTGCCAGCTCACCACTTCCAGCTAGCTCTAGCACAGATACGCAGTATTTT
v_call: TRBV19; j_call: TRBJ2-7; clone_size: -; cdr3_length: 15; d_call: TRBD2; cdr3_aa: CASSNPGGPIYEQYF; cdr3_nt: TGTGCCAGTAGTAACCCGGGAGGGCCTATCTACGAGCAGTACTTC
v_call: TRBV25-1; j_call: TRBJ2-1; clone_size: once; cdr3_length: 14; d_call: -; cdr3_aa: CASNKRVSGNEQFF; cdr3_nt: TGTGCCAGCAACAAGCGGGTCTCCGGCAATGAGCAGTTCTTC
v_call: TRBV5-4; j_call: TRBJ1-2; clone_size: -; cdr3_length: 15; d_call: -; cdr3_aa: CASSLAPGNSYGYTF; cdr3_nt: TGTGCCAGCAGCTTGGCCCCGGGGAATTCGTATGGCTACACCTTC
v_call: TRBV3-1/TRBV3-2; j_call: TRBJ1-1; clone_size: -; cdr3_length: 13; d_call: -; cdr3_aa: CASSPPGNTEAFF; cdr3_nt: TGTGCCAGCAGCCCCCCAGGTAACACTGAAGCTTTCTTT
v_call: TRBV7-2; j_call: TRBJ2-7; clone_size: -; cdr3_length: 14; d_call: TRBD1; cdr3_aa: CASSLGTGSYEQYF; cdr3_nt: TGTGCCAGCAGCTTAGGGACAGGGTCCTACGAGCAGTACTTC
v_call: TRBV5-1; j_call: TRBJ1-1; clone_size: -; cdr3_length: 14; d_call: TRBD1; cdr3_aa: CASSIGQENTEAFF; cdr3_nt: TGCGCCAGCAGCATAGGACAGGAGAACACTGAAGCTTTCTTT
v_call: TRBV27; j_call: TRBJ2-2; clone_size: -; cdr3_length: 14; d_call: -; cdr3_aa: CASRTVGGPGELFF; cdr3_nt: TGTGCCAGCCGGACCGTGGGGGGACCCGGGGAGCTGTTTTTT
v_call: TRBV7-9; j_call: TRBJ2-7; clone_size: -; cdr3_length: 14; d_call: -; cdr3_aa: CASSDTRILNEQYF; cdr3_nt: TGTGCCAGCAGCGATACGCGAATCCTTAACGAGCAGTACTTC
v_call: TRBV24-1; j_call: TRBJ2-5; clone_size: -; cdr3_length: 15; d_call: TRBD1; cdr3_aa: CATSEPGQGGETQYF; cdr3_nt: TGTGCCACCAGTGAGCCGGGACAGGGGGGGGAGACCCAGTACTTC
v_call: TRBV3-1/TRBV3-2; j_call: TRBJ2-1; clone_size: -; cdr3_length: 15; d_call: TRBD2; cdr3_aa: CASSQVAGGWDEQFF; cdr3_nt: TGTGCCAGCAGCCAAGTTGCGGGAGGGTGGGATGAGCAGTTCTTC
v_call: TRBV3-1/TRBV3-2; j_call: TRBJ2-5; clone_size: -; cdr3_length: 16; d_call: TRBD2; cdr3_aa: CASSQDPGGALETQYF; cdr3_nt: TGTGCCAGCAGCCAAGATCCCGGGGGGGCCCTAGAGACCCAGTACTTC
v_call: TRBV5-6; j_call: TRBJ1-6; clone_size: -; cdr3_length: 15; d_call: -; cdr3_aa: CASSLYTGNNSPLHF; cdr3_nt: TGTGCCAGCAGCTTGTACACAGGGAATAATTCACCCCTCCACTTT
v_call: TRBV5-6; j_call: TRBJ1-1; clone_size: -; cdr3_length: 15; d_call: -; cdr3_aa: CASSSAGTWGAEAFF; cdr3_nt: TGTGCCAGCAGCTCGGCCGGGACTTGGGGCGCTGAAGCTTTCTTT
v_call: TRBV19; j_call: TRBJ1-5; clone_size: once; cdr3_length: 14; d_call: -; cdr3_aa: CASHPRESNQPQHF; cdr3_nt: TGTGCCAGTCATCCGAGGGAGAGCAATCAGCCCCAGCATTTT
v_call: TRBV5-1; j_call: TRBJ2-2; clone_size: -; cdr3_length: 18; d_call: -; cdr3_aa: CASTPLMRGGANTGELFF; cdr3_nt: TGCGCCAGTACCCCCCTAATGAGGGGGGGCGCGAACACCGGGGAGCTGTTTTTT
v_call: TRBV5-1; j_call: TRBJ2-2; clone_size: -; cdr3_length: 18; d_call: TRBD2; cdr3_aa: CASSLDFGLAGETGELFF; cdr3_nt: TGCGCCAGCAGCTTGGATTTCGGACTAGCGGGAGAGACCGGGGAGCTGTTTTTT
v_call: TRBV15; j_call: TRBJ2-1; clone_size: -; cdr3_length: 14; d_call: TRBD2; cdr3_aa: CATRWTSGNGEQFF; cdr3_nt: TGTGCCACCAGGTGGACTAGCGGGAACGGTGAGCAGTTCTTC
v_call: TRBV5-1; j_call: TRBJ1-1; clone_size: -; cdr3_length: 13; d_call: -; cdr3_aa: CASSLGGGGEAFF; cdr3_nt: TGCGCCAGCAGCTTGGGGGGCGGTGGGGAAGCTTTCTTT
v_call: TRBV24-1; j_call: TRBJ2-2; clone_size: once; cdr3_length: 15; d_call: -; cdr3_aa: CATSGADGGTGELFF; cdr3_nt: TGTGCCACCAGTGGGGCCGACGGGGGCACCGGGGAGCTGTTTTTT
v_call: TRBV19; j_call: TRBJ1-5; clone_size: -; cdr3_length: 18; d_call: -; cdr3_aa: CASSTTPTGSFGNQPQHF; cdr3_nt: TGTGCCAGTAGTACGACTCCAACAGGGTCTTTTGGCAATCAGCCCCAGCATTTT
v_call: TRBV27; j_call: TRBJ2-4; clone_size: -; cdr3_length: 15; d_call: -; cdr3_aa: CASRLTRLAKNIQYF; cdr3_nt: TGTGCCAGCAGACTTACCAGACTAGCCAAAAACATTCAGTACTTC
v_call: TRBV25-1; j_call: TRBJ1-2; clone_size: -; cdr3_length: 15; d_call: TRBD1; cdr3_aa: CATSYEGQGFKGYTF; cdr3_nt: TGTGCCACCTCCTACGAAGGACAGGGCTTTAAGGGCTACACCTTC
v_call: TRBV2; j_call: TRBJ2-7; clone_size: -; cdr3_length: 14; d_call: -; cdr3_aa: CASSEGAPAYEQYF; cdr3_nt: TGTGCCAGCAGTGAAGGAGCGCCCGCCTACGAGCAGTACTTC
v_call: TRBV5-4; j_call: TRBJ2-3; clone_size: -; cdr3_length: 16; d_call: TRBD2; cdr3_aa: CASSFKRGFNTDTQYF; cdr3_nt: TGTGCCAGCAGCTTTAAGCGGGGGTTTAATACAGATACGCAGTATTTT
v_call: TRBV30; j_call: TRBJ2-7; clone_size: -; cdr3_length: 12; d_call: -; cdr3_aa: CAWSVREIEQYF; cdr3_nt: TGTGCCTGGAGTGTCCGGGAAATCGAGCAGTACTTC
v_call: TRBV5-1; j_call: TRBJ1-1; clone_size: -; cdr3_length: 14; d_call: TRBD1; cdr3_aa: CASSLGTENTEAFF; cdr3_nt: TGCGCCAGCAGCTTAGGGACAGAGAACACTGAAGCTTTCTTT
v_call: TRBV6-5; j_call: TRBJ1-2; clone_size: -; cdr3_length: 16; d_call: -; cdr3_aa: CASSYVAGRVWYGYTF; cdr3_nt: TGTGCCAGCAGTTACGTGGCAGGGAGGGTTTGGTATGGCTACACCTTC
v_call: TRBV27; j_call: TRBJ2-7; clone_size: -; cdr3_length: 15; d_call: TRBD2; cdr3_aa: CASSFGPGGLYEQYF; cdr3_nt: TGTGCCAGCAGTTTCGGACCGGGAGGACTCTACGAGCAGTACTTC
v_call: TRBV19; j_call: TRBJ2-5; clone_size: once; cdr3_length: 13; d_call: -; cdr3_aa: CASSISQGTTQYF; cdr3_nt: TGTGCCAGTAGTATCTCGCAGGGGACGACCCAGTACTTC
v_call: TRBV24-1; j_call: TRBJ1-4; clone_size: -; cdr3_length: 15; d_call: -; cdr3_aa: CATSDPQGSGEKLFF; cdr3_nt: TGTGCCACCAGTGATCCCCAGGGGTCGGGGGAAAAACTGTTTTTT
v_call: TRBV27; j_call: TRBJ1-2; clone_size: -; cdr3_length: 16; d_call: -; cdr3_aa: CASSLNRDTGDYGYTF; cdr3_nt: TGTGCCAGCAGTTTAAACCGGGACACTGGGGACTATGGCTACACCTTC
v_call: TRBV12-3/TRBV12-4; j_call: TRBJ2-7; clone_size: -; cdr3_length: 13; d_call: TRBD1; cdr3_aa: CASSSQGALRQYF; cdr3_nt: TGTGCCAGCAGTTCACAGGGGGCTCTACGTCAGTACTTC
v_call: TRBV6-1; j_call: TRBJ1-2; clone_size: -; cdr3_length: 13; d_call: -; cdr3_aa: CASSEAAGWGYTF; cdr3_nt: TGTGCCAGCAGTGAAGCGGCAGGGTGGGGCTACACCTTC
v_call: TRBV19; j_call: TRBJ1-2; clone_size: -; cdr3_length: 12; d_call: -; cdr3_aa: CASVREDYGYTF; cdr3_nt: TGTGCCAGCGTCAGGGAGGACTATGGCTACACCTTC